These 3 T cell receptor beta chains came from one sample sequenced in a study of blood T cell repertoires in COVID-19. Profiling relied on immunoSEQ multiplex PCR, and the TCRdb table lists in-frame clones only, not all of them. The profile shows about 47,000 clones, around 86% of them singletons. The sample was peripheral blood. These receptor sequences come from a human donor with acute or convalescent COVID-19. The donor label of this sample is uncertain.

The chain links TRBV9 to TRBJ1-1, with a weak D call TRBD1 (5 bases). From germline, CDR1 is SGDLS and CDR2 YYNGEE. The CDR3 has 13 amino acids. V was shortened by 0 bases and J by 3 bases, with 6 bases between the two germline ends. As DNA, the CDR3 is TGTGCCAGCAGCGTAGGGGGGGACACTGAAGCTTTCTTT. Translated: CASSVGGDTEAFF.

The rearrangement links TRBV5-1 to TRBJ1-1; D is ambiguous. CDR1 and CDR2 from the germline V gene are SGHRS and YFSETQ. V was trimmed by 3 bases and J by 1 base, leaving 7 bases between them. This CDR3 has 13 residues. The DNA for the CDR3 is TGCGCCAGCAGCTCCCGGGAGAACACTGAAGCTTTCTTT. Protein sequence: CASSSRENTEAFF.

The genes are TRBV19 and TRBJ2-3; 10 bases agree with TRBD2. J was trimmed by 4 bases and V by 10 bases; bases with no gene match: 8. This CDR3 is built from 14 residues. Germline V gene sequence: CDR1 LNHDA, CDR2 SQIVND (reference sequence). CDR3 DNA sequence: TGTGCCATCCGACCTAGCGGGGGTGCAGATACGCAGTATTTT. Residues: CAIRPSGGADTQYF.